This entry lists 10 T cell receptor beta chains sequenced from one sample in a study of OX40 agonist ivuxolimab in advanced cancers. TCRdb's copy holds only in-frame clones and misses some; the assay was immunoSEQ multiplex PCR. The sample consists of about 21,000 clones, around 87% of them appearing once. This specimen was CD4+ or CD8+ T cells sorted from blood, taken in a trial of the OX40 agonist ivuxolimab. These receptors originate from an adult with an advanced solid tumor such as melanoma, head and neck, liver or kidney cancer.

V usage is TRBV19 and J usage is TRBJ2-3, with 8 positions matching TRBD2. V shed 5 bases, J shed 2 bases, and the junction held 6 bases outside the gene matches. The CDR3 length is 15 residues. Germline V gene data show CDR1 as LNHDA and CDR2 as SQIVND (reference sequence). In DNA form, the CDR3 reads TGTGCCAGTAGTGTTAGCGGGGACCCCACAGATACGCAGTATTTT. This translates into CASSVSGDPTDTQYF.

The rearrangement links TRBV7-3 to TRBJ2-4, with TRBD2 identical over 7 bases. The V and J ends lost 1 base and 8 bases, in that order; junction bases with no gene match: 8. This CDR3 contains 15 residues. The germline V gene has CDR1 SGHTA and CDR2 FQGTGA. As DNA, the CDR3 is TGTGCCAGCAGCTTAATTCTGACTAGCAGGGACATTCAGTACTTC. Its translation: CASSLILTSRDIQYF.

The chain combines TRBV7-9 with TRBJ2-2, with 9 bases identical to TRBD1. Losses at the gene ends were 5 bases for V and 5 bases for J; bases not matched to a gene: 6. The CDR3 covers 15 residues. In germline, CDR1 is SEHNR, CDR2 FQNEAQ (reference sequence). DNA of the CDR3: TGTGCCAGCAGCCCCCGGGACAGGGTAACCGGGGAGCTGTTTTTT. Its protein product is CASSPRDRVTGELFF.

The V and J genes are TRBV11-2 and TRBJ1-1, with D possibly matching TRBD1 (5 bases). Trimming removed 4 bases from V and 1 base from J, with 13 bases in between. The CDR3 is made up of 15 amino acids. Per the germline V gene, CDR1 is SGHAT and CDR2 is FQNNGV. In DNA form, the CDR3 reads TGTGCCAGCAGCTCCGAACTAGACAGGAACACTGAAGCTTTCTTT. Its translation: CASSSELDRNTEAFF.

The chain uses TRBV6-1 and TRBJ2-2, with TRBD2 matching over 7 bases. Per germline, CDR1 MNHNS and CDR2 SASEGT. This CDR3 has 14 amino acids. V was clipped by 10 bases and J by 4 bases; unmatched bases: 9. The CDR3 loop reads CAISWEGGTGELFF. CDR3 in DNA: TGTGCCATATCCTGGGAGGGCGGCACCGGGGAGCTGTTTTTT.

The genes are TRBV7-9 and TRBJ1-2; D unresolved. Germline V gene sequence: CDR1 SEHNR, CDR2 FQNEAQ (reference sequence). With 4 bases removed from V and 4 bases from J, the gap between germline ends came to 10 bases. The CDR3 covers 13 residues. The CDR3 spells CASSSVVVYGYTF. CDR3 nucleotide sequence: TGTGCCAGCAGCTCGGTTGTAGTCTATGGCTACACCTTC.

This clone was detected once. The chain is built from TRBV9 and TRBJ1-2; D possibly corresponds to TRBD1 (5 bases). CDR1 and CDR2 from the germline V gene are SGDLS and YYNGEE. The CDR3 spans 13 residues. V lost 1 base, J lost 6 bases, and 10 bases lay in between. The CDR3 nucleotides are TGTGCCAGCAGCGTACAGGGTGACGATGGCTACACCTTC. Translated, it gives CASSVQGDDGYTF.

This chain joins TRBV19 and TRBJ1-5, with 7 positions matching TRBD1. V lost 5 bases and J lost 4; bases outside the gene matches: 11. The CDR3 extends over 16 amino acids. Germline V gene lookup returns CDR1 LNHDA and CDR2 SQIVND (reference sequence). The CDR3: CASSQYQGVLNQPQHF. The CDR3 nucleotides read TGTGCCAGTAGTCAATACCAGGGGGTCCTAAATCAGCCCCAGCATTTT.

This chain uses TRBV19 with TRBJ1-1; possibly TRBD1 for D (5 bases). Trimming left V 5 bases short and J 2 bases short, with 12 bases between. Germline lookup yields CDR1 LNHDA and CDR2 SQIVND (reference sequence). The CDR3 consists of 14 residues. CDR3 region: CASSLRDGNTEAFF. For the CDR3, the DNA is TGTGCCAGTAGTCTCCGGGACGGAAACACTGAAGCTTTCTTT.

This clone appeared a few times. The chain employs TRBV6-4 and TRBJ2-2; D tentatively reads TRBD1 or TRBD2 (5 bases each). Looked up from germline, CDR1 is MRHNA and CDR2 is SNTAGT. The germline V and J ends were trimmed by 0 bases and 5 bases, with 7 bases remaining between them. The CDR3 has 14 residues. The CDR3 coding sequence is TGTGCCAGCAGTGACTCTTGGGGGACCGGGGAGCTGTTTTTT. It is translated as CASSDSWGTGELFF.